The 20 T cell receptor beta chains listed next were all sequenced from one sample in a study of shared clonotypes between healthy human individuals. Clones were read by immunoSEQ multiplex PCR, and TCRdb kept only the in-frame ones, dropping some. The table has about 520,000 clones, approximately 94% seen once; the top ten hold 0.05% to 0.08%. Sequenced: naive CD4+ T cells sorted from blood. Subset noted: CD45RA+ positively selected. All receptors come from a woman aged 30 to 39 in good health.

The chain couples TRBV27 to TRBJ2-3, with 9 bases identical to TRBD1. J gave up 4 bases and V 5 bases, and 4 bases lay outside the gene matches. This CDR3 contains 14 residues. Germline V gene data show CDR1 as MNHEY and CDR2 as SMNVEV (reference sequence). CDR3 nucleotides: TGTGCCAGCAGTCCTGGGACAGGGCCAGATACGCAGTATTTT. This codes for CASSPGTGPDTQYF.

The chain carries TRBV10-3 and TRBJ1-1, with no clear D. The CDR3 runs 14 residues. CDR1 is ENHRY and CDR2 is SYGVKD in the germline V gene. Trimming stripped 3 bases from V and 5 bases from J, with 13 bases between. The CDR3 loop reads CAISDRDWETEAFF. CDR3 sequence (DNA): TGTGCCATCAGTGATCGGGATTGGGAGACTGAAGCTTTCTTT.

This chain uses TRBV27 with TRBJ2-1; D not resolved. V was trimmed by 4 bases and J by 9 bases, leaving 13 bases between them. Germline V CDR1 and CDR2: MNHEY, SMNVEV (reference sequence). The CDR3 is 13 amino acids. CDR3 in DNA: TGTGCCAGCAGTTCCCGTCTAACGGCTGAGCAGTTCTTC. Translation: CASSSRLTAEQFF.

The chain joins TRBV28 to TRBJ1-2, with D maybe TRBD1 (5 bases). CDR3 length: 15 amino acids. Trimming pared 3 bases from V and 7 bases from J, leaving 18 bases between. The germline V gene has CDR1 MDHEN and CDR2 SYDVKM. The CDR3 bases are TGTGCCAGCAGTTTTGGGGGAATTGGAAGTGGTGGCTACACCTTC. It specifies CASSFGGIGSGGYTF.

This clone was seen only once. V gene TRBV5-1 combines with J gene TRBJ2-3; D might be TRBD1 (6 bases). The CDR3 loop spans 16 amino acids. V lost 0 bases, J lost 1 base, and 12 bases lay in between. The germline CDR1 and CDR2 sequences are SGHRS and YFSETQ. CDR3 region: CASSLGTVLGTDTQYF. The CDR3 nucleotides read TGCGCCAGCAGCTTGGGGACAGTTTTAGGCACAGATACGCAGTATTTT.

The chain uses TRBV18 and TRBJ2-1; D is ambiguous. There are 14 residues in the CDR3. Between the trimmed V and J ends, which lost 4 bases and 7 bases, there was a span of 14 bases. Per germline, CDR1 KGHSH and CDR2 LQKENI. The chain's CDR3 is CASSQGPVGNEQFF. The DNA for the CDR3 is TGTGCCAGCTCACAGGGTCCGGTGGGGAATGAGCAGTTCTTC.

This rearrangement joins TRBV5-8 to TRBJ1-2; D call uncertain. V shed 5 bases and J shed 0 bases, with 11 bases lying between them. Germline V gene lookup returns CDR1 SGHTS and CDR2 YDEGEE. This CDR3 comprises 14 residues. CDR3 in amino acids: CASRYYSTNYGYTF. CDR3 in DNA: TGTGCCAGCAGATATTACAGCACTAACTATGGCTACACCTTC.

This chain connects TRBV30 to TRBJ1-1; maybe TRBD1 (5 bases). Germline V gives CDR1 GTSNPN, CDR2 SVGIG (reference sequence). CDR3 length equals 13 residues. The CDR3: CASLLWGTSEAFF. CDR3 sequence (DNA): TGTGCGTCCTTGTTATGGGGGACGTCTGAAGCTTTCTTT.

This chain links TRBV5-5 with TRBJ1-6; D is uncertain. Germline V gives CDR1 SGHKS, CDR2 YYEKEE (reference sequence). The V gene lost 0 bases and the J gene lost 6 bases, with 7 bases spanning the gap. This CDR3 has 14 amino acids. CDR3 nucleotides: TGTGCCAGCAGCTTGGACCAGATTAATTCACCCCTCCACTTT. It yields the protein CASSLDQINSPLHF.

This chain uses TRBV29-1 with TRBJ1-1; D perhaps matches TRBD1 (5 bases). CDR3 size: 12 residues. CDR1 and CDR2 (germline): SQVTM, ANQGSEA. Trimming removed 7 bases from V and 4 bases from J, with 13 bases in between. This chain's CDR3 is CSAVRGGTEAFF. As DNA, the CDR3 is TGCAGCGCTGTCCGGGGCGGCACTGAAGCTTTCTTT.

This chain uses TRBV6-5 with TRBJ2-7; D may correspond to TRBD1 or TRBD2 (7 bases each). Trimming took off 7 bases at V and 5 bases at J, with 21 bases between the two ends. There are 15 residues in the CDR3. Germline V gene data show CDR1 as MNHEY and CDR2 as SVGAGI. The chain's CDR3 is CASKIAGGEAHEQYF. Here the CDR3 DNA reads TGTGCCAGCAAAATTGCAGGGGGGGAGGCACACGAGCAGTACTTC.

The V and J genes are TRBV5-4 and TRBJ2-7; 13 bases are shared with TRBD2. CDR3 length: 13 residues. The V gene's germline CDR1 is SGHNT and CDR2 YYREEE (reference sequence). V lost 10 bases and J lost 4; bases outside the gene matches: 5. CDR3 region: CAGRTSGSYEQYF. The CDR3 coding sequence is TGTGCCGGAAGGACTAGCGGGAGTTACGAGCAGTACTTC.

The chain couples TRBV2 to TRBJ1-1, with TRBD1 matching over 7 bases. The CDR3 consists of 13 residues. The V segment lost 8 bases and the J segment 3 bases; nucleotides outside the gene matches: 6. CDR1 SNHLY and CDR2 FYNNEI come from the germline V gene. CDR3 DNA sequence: TGTGCCAGCTCAAGACAGGGCCACACTGAAGCTTTCTTT. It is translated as CASSRQGHTEAFF.

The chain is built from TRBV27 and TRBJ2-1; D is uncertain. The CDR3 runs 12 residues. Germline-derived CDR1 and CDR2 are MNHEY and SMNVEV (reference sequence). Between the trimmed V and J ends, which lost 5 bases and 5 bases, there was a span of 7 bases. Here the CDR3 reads CASSTNNNEQFF. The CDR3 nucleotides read TGTGCCAGCAGTACCAATAACAATGAGCAGTTCTTC.

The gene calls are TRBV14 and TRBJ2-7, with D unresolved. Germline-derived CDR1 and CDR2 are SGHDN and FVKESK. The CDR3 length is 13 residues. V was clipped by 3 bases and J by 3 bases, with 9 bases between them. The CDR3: CASSHDAYYEQYF. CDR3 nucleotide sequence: TGTGCCAGCAGCCACGATGCCTACTACGAGCAGTACTTC.

In DNA, the CDR3 is TGTGCCAGCAGTCCCCGTTCGGGGGCGTCCTACGAGCAGTACTTC. It codes for CASSPRSGASYEQYF. The genes are TRBV5-4 and TRBJ2-7; either TRBD1 or TRBD2 may fit D (6 bases each). Trimming took 5 bases from V and 1 from J, leaving 16 bases between them. The CDR3 contains 15 residues. Germline values: CDR1 SGHNT, CDR2 YYREEE (reference sequence).

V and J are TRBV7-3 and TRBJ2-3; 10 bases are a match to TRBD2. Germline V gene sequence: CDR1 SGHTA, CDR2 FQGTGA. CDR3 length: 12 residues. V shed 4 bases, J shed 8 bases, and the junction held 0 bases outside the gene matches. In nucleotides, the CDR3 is TGTGCCAGCAGCTCTAGCGGGAGTACGCAGTATTTT. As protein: CASSSSGSTQYF.

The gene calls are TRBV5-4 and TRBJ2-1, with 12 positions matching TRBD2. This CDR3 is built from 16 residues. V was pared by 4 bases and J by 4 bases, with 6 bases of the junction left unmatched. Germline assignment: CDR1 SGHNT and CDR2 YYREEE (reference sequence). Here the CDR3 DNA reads TGTGCCAGCAGCGTCGGGACTAGCGGGTTTTACAATGAGCAGTTCTTC. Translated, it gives CASSVGTSGFYNEQFF. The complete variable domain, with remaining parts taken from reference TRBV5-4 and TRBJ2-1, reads ETGVTQSPTHLIKTRGQQVTLRCSSQSGHNTVSWYQQALGQGPQFIFQYYREEENGRGNFPPRFSGLQFPNYSSELNVNALELDDSALYLCASSVGTSGFYNEQFFGPGTRLTVL.

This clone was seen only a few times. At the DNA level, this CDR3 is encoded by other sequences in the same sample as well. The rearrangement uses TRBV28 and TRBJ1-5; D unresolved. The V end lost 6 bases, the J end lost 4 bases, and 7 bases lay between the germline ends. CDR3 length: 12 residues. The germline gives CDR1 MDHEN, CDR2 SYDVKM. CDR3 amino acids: CASSYRNQPQHF. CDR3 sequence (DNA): TGTGCCAGCAGCTACCGAAATCAGCCCCAGCATTTT.

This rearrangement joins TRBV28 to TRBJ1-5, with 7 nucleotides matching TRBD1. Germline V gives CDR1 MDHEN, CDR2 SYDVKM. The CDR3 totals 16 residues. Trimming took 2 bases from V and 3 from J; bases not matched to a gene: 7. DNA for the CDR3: TGTGCCAGCAGTTTAGCGGGACAGCTAATCAATCAGCCCCAGCATTTT. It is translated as CASSLAGQLINQPQHF. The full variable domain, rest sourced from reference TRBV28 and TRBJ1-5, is DVKVTQSSRYLVKRTGEKVFLECVQDMDHENMFWYRQDPGLGLRLIYFSYDVKMKEKGDIPEGYSVSREKKERFSLILESASTNQTSMYLCASSLAGQLINQPQHFGDGTRLSIL.